These 14 T cell receptor beta chains came from one sample sequenced in a study of T-cell memory formation after mild COVID-19. TCRdb re-derived calls from the 5' RACE reads in MiXCR, one entry per CDR3 protein. The data show hundreds of thousands of distinct CDR3 sequences, roughly 25% seen once. The sequencing input was PBMCs or a T cell subset sorted from them (not recorded which). These receptors were obtained from an adult woman who had mild COVID-19 (a few samples of this study predate the infection). Cell type and time point are not known.

This clonotype was counted between two and nine times. V gene TRBV7-2 combines with J gene TRBJ2-7; 8 positions match TRBD2. V was pared by 2 bases and J by 7 bases, with 10 bases of the junction left unmatched. The germline V gene encodes CDR1 SGHTA and CDR2 FQGNSA. The length of the CDR3 is 15 residues. CDR3 region: CASSLTGRAAEEQYF. In nucleotides, the CDR3 is TGTGCCAGCAGCTTAACCGGGAGGGCCGCTGAGGAGCAGTACTTC.

This sequence joins TRBV29-1 and TRBJ1-1; D is undetermined. CDR1 and CDR2 from the germline V gene are SQVTM and ANQGSEA. The V end was cut by 5 bases, the J end by 3 bases, with 7 bases between. This CDR3 region has 11 residues. CDR3 in DNA: TGCAGCGTTCGCCCGGACACTGAAGCTTTCTTT. Its translation: CSVRPDTEAFF.

The rearrangement links TRBV7-9 to TRBJ1-1; D is unresolved. Germline V gene sequence: CDR1 SEHNR, CDR2 FQNEAQ (reference sequence). Trimming pared 2 bases from V and 11 bases from J, leaving 6 bases between. The CDR3 sequence is 10 residues long. DNA for the CDR3: TGTGCCAGCAGCTTAAAGGATGCTTTCTTT. It codes for CASSLKDAFF.

The chain uses TRBV7-9 and TRBJ2-1, with 16 bases matching TRBD2. In germline, CDR1 is SEHNR, CDR2 FQNEAQ (reference sequence). CDR3 size: 18 residues. Trimming cost V 3 bases and J 7 bases; bases outside gene matches: 9. The CDR3 nucleotides read TGTGCCAGCAGCTTGGGGGGACTAGCGGGAGGGCCTAGGAATGAGCAGTTCTTC. As protein: CASSLGGLAGGPRNEQFF.

The CDR3 protein is CASSPQTGGDYGYTF. The CDR3 region has the DNA TGCGCCAGCAGCCCACAGACAGGGGGTGACTATGGCTACACCTTC. This sequence joins TRBV5-1 and TRBJ1-2; 9 nucleotides agree with TRBD1. The CDR3 consists of 15 residues. V was pared by 4 bases and J by 3 bases, with 7 bases of the junction left unmatched. The germline V gene encodes CDR1 SGHRS and CDR2 YFSETQ.

This clonotype is judged large (0.1 to 1%). The V call is TRBV10-3, the J call TRBJ1-1; possibly TRBD1 for D (5 bases). Per the germline V gene, CDR1 is ENHRY and CDR2 is SYGVKD. Trimming took off 3 bases at V and 10 bases at J, with 12 bases between the two ends. This CDR3 spans 12 amino acids. In DNA form, the CDR3 reads TGTGCCATCAGTGAACCGGGGGAAGGAGCTTTCTTT. Amino acids: CAISEPGEGAFF.

The chain has TRBV20-1 and TRBJ2-1, with a weak D call TRBD2 (5 bases). The CDR3 is made up of 14 amino acids. Germline V gives CDR1 DFQATT, CDR2 SNEGSKA (reference sequence). The V and J ends lost 1 base and 8 bases respectively, with 15 bases between them. The CDR3 coding sequence is TGCAGTGCTAGAGGCGGGCGGAGTATCCATGAGCAGTTCTTC. Protein sequence: CSARGGRSIHEQFF.

A few counts support this clonotype. CDR3 DNA: TGTGCCAGCAGCGGGATCACGGGAGAACGGTACTTC. It specifies CASSGITGERYF. The chain employs TRBV5-4 and TRBJ2-5, with a possible D match to TRBD2 (6 bases). The CDR3 length is 12 residues. Germline CDR1 is SGHNT and CDR2 is YYREEE (reference sequence). The germline V and J ends were trimmed by 4 bases and 13 bases, with 17 bases remaining between them.

There are many counts of this clonotype. The chain links TRBV5-1 to TRBJ2-2; perhaps D is TRBD1 or TRBD2 (5 bases each). Deletions cut 3 bases from V and 4 bases from J, with 10 bases between. The CDR3 has 14 residues. Germline CDR1 and CDR2: SGHRS and YFSETQ. As DNA, the CDR3 is TGCGCCAGCAGCTCCGGGACGACCACCGGGGAGCTGTTTTTT. It translates to CASSSGTTTGELFF.

This chain uses TRBV24-1 with TRBJ2-2; no definite D call. Trimming stripped 7 bases from V and 4 bases from J, with 12 bases between. Germline loops: CDR1 KGHDR, CDR2 SFDVKD. The CDR3 consists of 14 residues. The CDR3 is CATRSTTATGELFF. The DNA of the CDR3 is TGTGCCACCAGATCTACAACGGCCACCGGGGAGCTGTTTTTT.

This clonotype turned up a few times. CDR3 sequence reads: CASRLGITGYTDTQYF. CDR3 DNA: TGTGCCAGCAGACTTGGTATCACAGGGTACACAGATACGCAGTATTTT. The chain joins TRBV6-5 to TRBJ2-3; weak D call: TRBD1 (6 bases). Trimming removed 6 bases from V and 2 bases from J, with 18 bases in between. The CDR3 extends over 16 amino acids. Germline V gene data show CDR1 as MNHEY and CDR2 as SVGAGI.

The sample holds one count of this clonotype. The rearrangement joins TRBV24-1 to TRBJ2-5, with 7 nucleotides matching TRBD1. The CDR3 spans 14 residues. Germline V gene sequence: CDR1 KGHDR, CDR2 SFDVKD. V lost 6 bases and J lost 4; bases outside the gene matches: 7. In DNA form, the CDR3 reads TGTGCCACCAGTTCCACAGGGGCCGGAGAGACCCAGTACTTC. This translates into CATSSTGAGETQYF.

The chain links TRBV28 to TRBJ2-5; D is unresolved. V lost 4 bases to trimming and J lost 2 bases, with 11 bases between them. CDR3 length: 14 amino acids. CDR1 and CDR2 from the germline V gene are MDHEN and SYDVKM. In DNA, the CDR3 is TGTGCCAGCAGTTATAGCCCAGTTCAAGAGACCCAGTACTTC. As protein: CASSYSPVQETQYF.

This chain links TRBV6-2 or TRBV6-3 with TRBJ2-5, with D perhaps assigned TRBD1 or TRBD2 (5 bases each). The CDR3 totals 18 residues. Trimming took off 4 bases at V and 0 bases at J, with 21 bases between the two ends. Germline V gene sequence: CDR1 MNHEY, CDR2 SVGEGT. The CDR3 nucleotides read TGTGCCAGCAGTTGGCTTCCCTGGGGGAACAGGTACCAAGAGACCCAGTACTTC. This translates into CASSWLPWGNRYQETQYF.